Presented here are 23 T cell receptor beta chains from one specimen sequenced in a study of shared clonotypes between healthy human individuals. Clones were read by immunoSEQ multiplex PCR, and TCRdb kept only the in-frame ones, dropping some. This table has 150,000 to 200,000 clones, 90% to 95% appearing once. The source material was naive CD4+ T cells sorted from blood. Subset given: CD45RA+ positively selected. The receptors stem from a woman in her twenties or thirties in good health.

The chain joins TRBV28 to TRBJ2-7; the D gene is possibly TRBD1 (6 bases). Deletions cut 7 bases from V and 0 bases from J, with 16 bases between. The CDR3 contains 15 residues. Germline CDR1 is MDHEN and CDR2 is SYDVKM. The CDR3 coding sequence is TGTGCCAGCACCGATTACAGGGTTTACTCCTACGAGCAGTACTTC. It codes for CASTDYRVYSYEQYF. The full variable domain, completed using reference TRBV28 and TRBJ2-7, is DVKVTQSSRYLVKRTGEKVFLECVQDMDHENMFWYRQDPGLGLRLIYFSYDVKMKEKGDIPEGYSVSREKKERFSLILESASTNQTSMYLCASTDYRVYSYEQYFGPGTRLTVT.

The J gene is TRBJ2-2, the V gene TRBV29-1; D is ambiguous. Deletions cut 7 bases from V and 8 bases from J, with 20 bases between. Germline V gene data show CDR1 as SQVTM and CDR2 as ANQGSEA. The CDR3 is 14 residues long. The CDR3: CSGGLSVNSGELFF. For the CDR3, the DNA is TGCAGCGGTGGGTTATCTGTCAATTCGGGGGAGCTGTTTTTT.

This sequence joins TRBV7-9 and TRBJ1-1, with 7 nucleotides matching TRBD1. V lost 4 bases, J lost 5 bases, and 16 bases stayed unmatched. The CDR3 loop spans 17 amino acids. Germline V gives CDR1 SEHNR, CDR2 FQNEAQ (reference sequence). The DNA of the CDR3 is TGTGCCAGCAGCTCCCCTAAAGGACAGGCCCCGAGGACTGAAGCTTTCTTT. Translating it yields CASSSPKGQAPRTEAFF. The full variable domain, rest sourced from reference TRBV7-9 and TRBJ1-1, is DTGVSQNPRHKITKRGQNVTFRCDPISEHNRLYWYRQTLGQGPEFLTYFQNEAQLEKSRLLSDRFSAERPKGSFSTLEIQRTEQGDSAMYLCASSSPKGQAPRTEAFFGQGTRLTVV.

In nucleotides, the CDR3 is TGTGCCAGCAGTTACGGAACAGGGGGTTTCGAGCAGTACTTC. It yields the protein CASSYGTGGFEQYF. The rearrangement uses TRBV6-6 and TRBJ2-7; the match to TRBD1 covers 8 bases. The CDR3 totals 14 residues. V lost 2 bases and J lost 6; bases outside the gene matches: 6. Germline CDR1 and CDR2: MNHNY and SVGAGI (reference sequence).

The rearrangement links TRBV15 to TRBJ2-7, with D maybe TRBD1 (6 bases). The V and J ends lost 3 bases and 2 bases respectively, with 11 bases between them. CDR1 LNHNV and CDR2 YYDKDF come from the germline V gene (reference sequence). The CDR3 covers 14 residues. The CDR3 DNA is TGTGCCACCAGCAGGGCACAGGGTACCTACGAGCAGTACTTC. Protein product: CATSRAQGTYEQYF. Looking up the rest from reference TRBV15 and TRBJ2-7 gives the full variable domain: DAMVIQNPRYQVTQFGKPVTLSCSQTLNHNVMYWYQQKSSQAPKLLFHYYDKDFNNEADTPDNFQSRRPNTSFCFLDIRSPGLGDTAMYLCATSRAQGTYEQYFGPGTRLTVT.

This clone was found once. The chain combines TRBV4-1 with TRBJ1-4, with D possibly TRBD1 on 6 matching bases. The V and J ends lost 1 base and 8 bases respectively, with 23 bases between them. CDR1 and CDR2 (germline): MGHRA, YSYEKL. The CDR3 sequence is 18 residues long. The CDR3 region is CASSQAKNRDNRKEKLFF. In nucleotides, the CDR3 is TGCGCCAGCAGCCAAGCAAAAAACCGGGACAACCGTAAGGAAAAACTGTTTTTT.

This chain links TRBV28 with TRBJ2-5, with D perhaps TRBD2 (5 bases). The DNA end lines up better with TRBJ2-7; the J call may be wrong. The germline CDR1 and CDR2 sequences are MDHEN and SYDVKM. The CDR3 is made up of 16 amino acids. The DNA for the CDR3 is TGTGCCAGCAGTTCTAGTGCCTTCGGAGAGGGCTACGAGCAGTACTTC. Residues: CASSSSAFGEGYEQYF.

The rearrangement joins TRBV28 to TRBJ2-1; 7 bases fit TRBD2. J gave up 3 bases and V 7 bases, and 9 bases lay outside the gene matches. Germline CDR1 is MDHEN and CDR2 is SYDVKM. The CDR3 is made up of 15 amino acids. CDR3 nucleotides: TGTGCCAGCATCCTGGGAGGGATGAGCTACAATGAGCAGTTCTTC. As protein: CASILGGMSYNEQFF.

The chain links TRBV19 to TRBJ1-3; D not resolved. The CDR3 consists of 15 residues. Germline V CDR1 and CDR2: LNHDA, SQIVND (reference sequence). V was cut by 5 bases and J by 4 bases, with 15 bases left in between. In nucleotides, the CDR3 is TGTGCCAGTAGTCCTCTCCAGTTCTCGGGAAACACCATATATTTT. Protein product: CASSPLQFSGNTIYF.

The V gene is TRBV6-5, the J gene TRBJ2-7, with 10 bases lining up with TRBD1. V was clipped by 5 bases and J by 5 bases; unmatched bases: 9. From germline, CDR1 is MNHEY and CDR2 SVGAGI. The CDR3 loop spans 15 amino acids. The CDR3 loop reads CASSRPGQGTHEQYF. The CDR3 nucleotides read TGTGCCAGCAGTAGGCCGGGACAGGGGACCCACGAGCAGTACTTC.

This clone has only one observation. The rearrangement uses TRBV6-1 and TRBJ1-2; TRBD1 matches at 8 bases. The CDR3 has 13 amino acids. Germline CDR1 MNHNS, CDR2 SASEGT. The trim removed 6 bases at V and 5 bases at J, leaving 5 bases unmatched. CDR3 DNA sequence: TGTGCCAGCAGATCGGACAGGGCGTATGGCTACACCTTC. Translated: CASRSDRAYGYTF.

The chain has TRBV28 and TRBJ2-7, with TRBD1 matching 7 bases. The CDR3 has 14 residues. Germline CDR1 and CDR2: MDHEN and SYDVKM. J gave up 1 base and V 5 bases, and 5 bases lay outside the gene matches. The chain's CDR3 is CASSTQTGSYEQYF. The CDR3 DNA reads TGTGCCAGCAGTACCCAGACAGGGTCCTACGAGCAGTACTTC.

This chain uses TRBV5-4 with TRBJ2-3, with D possibly matching TRBD2 (5 bases). This CDR3 is 14 amino acids long. Trimming shortened V by 4 bases and J by 4 bases, and 13 bases separated the two germline ends. Germline CDR1 and CDR2: SGHNT and YYREEE (reference sequence). This CDR3 is CASSQVSGADTQYF. The CDR3 DNA sequence: TGTGCCAGCAGCCAAGTGTCCGGGGCAGATACGCAGTATTTT.

The chain joins TRBV29-1 to TRBJ1-2, with D maybe TRBD1 (5 bases). The CDR3 consists of 13 residues. CDR1 is SQVTM, CDR2 ANQGSEA, per germline. Trimming stripped 7 bases from V and 4 bases from J, with 16 bases between. The CDR3: CSAVAGVGYGYTF. DNA for the CDR3: TGCAGCGCCGTAGCGGGGGTGGGCTATGGCTACACCTTC.

The rearrangement joins TRBV27 to TRBJ1-5; D may be TRBD1 (6 bases). From germline, CDR1 is MNHEY and CDR2 SMNVEV (reference sequence). The CDR3 loop spans 13 amino acids. With 4 bases removed from V and 6 bases from J, the gap between germline ends came to 10 bases. CDR3 coding DNA: TGTGCCAGCAGTTACAGGGAAGGTCAGCCCCAGCATTTT. Its protein is CASSYREGQPQHF.

The V gene is TRBV29-1, the J gene TRBJ2-5; D might be TRBD1 (6 bases). The germline V gene has CDR1 SQVTM and CDR2 ANQGSEA. V dropped 0 bases and J dropped 4 bases, with 6 bases sitting between them. The CDR3 is 12 residues long. Here the CDR3 DNA reads TGCAGCGTTGAAGAGGGGGCAGAGACCCAGTACTTC. This translates into CSVEEGAETQYF.

The chain joins TRBV5-5 to TRBJ1-1; 9 nucleotides agree with TRBD1. The CDR3 extends over 17 amino acids. CDR1 is SGHKS, CDR2 YYEKEE, per germline (reference sequence). Trimming cost V 2 bases and J 1 base; bases outside gene matches: 9. The CDR3 is CASSLPTGQGRNTEAFF. CDR3 bases: TGTGCCAGCAGCTTACCTACCGGACAGGGGCGGAACACTGAAGCTTTCTTT.

The genes are TRBV6-1 and TRBJ2-5; 9 nucleotides line up with TRBD1. The end of the DNA is better explained by TRBJ2-7, so the J call may be wrong. Germline lookup yields CDR1 MNHNS and CDR2 SASEGT. The CDR3 consists of 16 residues. In nucleotides, the CDR3 is TGTGCCAGCAGTGCAACCGACAGGGGGTTCCCCTACGAGCAGTACTTC. Translating gives CASSATDRGFPYEQYF.

The chain employs TRBV10-3 and TRBJ1-4; D ambiguous. The length of the CDR3 is 13 residues. Trimming shortened V by 7 bases and J by 5 bases, and 11 bases separated the two germline ends. Germline CDR1 ENHRY, CDR2 SYGVKD. The CDR3 DNA sequence: TGTGCCATCATGTCGGGCTTGAATGAAAAACTGTTTTTT. It codes for CAIMSGLNEKLFF.

Remarks on this clone: The same CDR3 arises from other DNA sequences in this sample as well. The rearrangement uses TRBV18 and TRBJ2-5; D gene ambiguous. V was cut by 3 bases and J by 0 bases, with 5 bases left in between. CDR3 size: 13 residues. CDR1 KGHSH and CDR2 LQKENI come from the germline V gene. The CDR3 region has the DNA TGTGCCAGCTCACCCCGGGACCAAGAGACCCAGTACTTC. Translation: CASSPRDQETQYF.

The chain joins TRBV13 to TRBJ2-3; 12 nucleotides agree with TRBD2. The ends lost 1 base at V and 2 bases at J; junction bases unmatched: 4. CDR3 length: 17 residues. Germline V gives CDR1 PRHDT, CDR2 FYEKMQ (reference sequence). Written as DNA, the CDR3 is TGTGCCAGCAGCTTAGCGGGACTAGCGGGTGTCACAGATACGCAGTATTTT. It yields the protein CASSLAGLAGVTDTQYF.

The chain has TRBV6-5 and TRBJ2-7; TRBD2 matches at 13 bases. With V trimmed by 6 bases and J by 11 bases, 10 bases remained unmatched. The CDR3 loop spans 14 amino acids. Germline CDR1 reads MNHEY; CDR2 reads SVGAGI. The CDR3 loop reads CASSPGTSGIYEYF. The CDR3 DNA reads TGTGCCAGCAGCCCCGGGACTAGCGGGATATATGAGTACTTC.

The chain couples TRBV5-1 to TRBJ2-3; TRBD2 matches 7 bases. The CDR3 is 19 residues long. V lost 4 bases to trimming and J lost 0 bases; unmatched junction nucleotides: 17. The germline V gene encodes CDR1 SGHRS and CDR2 YFSETQ. As DNA, the CDR3 is TGCGCCAGCAGCACCGGAGGAGGCGGGAGTTGGGGGAGCACAGATACGCAGTATTTT. Its protein is CASSTGGGGSWGSTDTQYF.